The 28 T cell receptor beta chains given below trace back to one sample, sequenced in a study of blood T cell repertoires in COVID-19. TCRdb keeps only in-frame clones here, not all; method: immunoSEQ multiplex PCR. The repertoire has roughly 140,000 clones, approximately 88% of them found once; the top ten carry 1.7%. The specimen was peripheral blood. The source of these receptors is a woman in her forties or fifties with acute or convalescent COVID-19.

In this sample, this clone turned up once. This rearrangement joins TRBV19 to TRBJ2-7; TRBD2 aligns across 10 bases. Germline V lookup: CDR1 LNHDA, CDR2 SQIVND (reference sequence). This CDR3 has 15 residues. V dropped 4 bases and J dropped 3; count of bases not matched to a gene: 6. CDR3 DNA sequence: TGTGCCAGTAGTACAACTAGCGGGGCCCTCTACGAGCAGTACTTC. It translates to CASSTTSGALYEQYF.

The CDR3 loop is CASGQGAYGYTF. As DNA, the CDR3 is TGTGCCAGCGGACAGGGGGCCTATGGCTACACCTTC. The genes are TRBV6-5 and TRBJ1-2, with 11 nucleotides matching TRBD1. The CDR3 runs to 12 residues. With 8 bases clipped from V and 4 bases from J, the junction kept 0 bases outside the gene matches. Germline lookup yields CDR1 MNHEY and CDR2 SVGAGI.

The chain uses TRBV18 and TRBJ1-1; no reliable D call. The germline gives CDR1 KGHSH, CDR2 LQKENI. This CDR3 has 12 amino acids. Deletions cut 5 bases from V and 3 bases from J, with 7 bases between. In DNA form, the CDR3 reads TGTGCCAGCTCAGTGGCCGACACTGAAGCTTTCTTT. The encoded protein is CASSVADTEAFF. Full variable domain (remainder filled in from reference TRBV18 and TRBJ1-1): NAGVMQNPRHLVRRRGQEARLRCSPMKGHSHVYWYRQLPEEGLKFMVYLQKENIIDESGMPKERFSAEFPKEGPSILRIQQVVRGDSAAYFCASSVADTEAFFGQGTRLTVV.

By share of the sample, this clone is large (0.1 to 1%). The V call is TRBV7-8, the J call TRBJ2-7; 13 nucleotides match TRBD2. CDR3 size: 17 residues. The junction had 5 bases not matched to a gene; V was cut back by 3 bases and J by 0 bases. The germline gives CDR1 SGHVS, CDR2 FQNEAQ. CDR3: CASSLGLAGPSSYEQYF. The CDR3 coding sequence is TGTGCCAGCAGCTTGGGACTAGCGGGGCCAAGCTCCTACGAGCAGTACTTC.

V is TRBV5-1 and J is TRBJ2-7; weak D call: TRBD2 (5 bases). CDR3 length: 13 amino acids. In germline, CDR1 is SGHRS, CDR2 YFSETQ. V shed 2 bases and J shed 3 bases, with 9 bases lying between them. CDR3 sequence: CASSFPGNYEQYF. The CDR3 region has the DNA TGCGCCAGCAGCTTCCCGGGGAACTACGAGCAGTACTTC.

Notes on this clone: Other DNA sequences in this sample translate to the same CDR3. V is TRBV5-1 and J is TRBJ2-2; the D gene is possibly TRBD2 (5 bases). Per germline, CDR1 SGHRS and CDR2 YFSETQ. The CDR3 sequence is 15 residues long. V dropped 0 bases and J dropped 1 base, with 7 bases sitting between them. The CDR3 coding sequence is TGCGCCAGCAGCTTGGCAGGAGGGAACACCGGGGAGCTGTTTTTT. It translates to CASSLAGGNTGELFF.

The chain uses TRBV19 and TRBJ1-5; TRBD1 agrees at 10 bases. From germline, CDR1 is LNHDA and CDR2 SQIVND (reference sequence). CDR3 length equals 15 residues. After removal of 5 bases from V and 3 bases from J, the junction contained 4 bases not matched to a gene. CDR3 in DNA: TGTGCCAGTAGTGCGGACAGGGGGTCCAATCAGCCCCAGCATTTT. Its translation is CASSADRGSNQPQHF. The entire variable domain, with the rest obtained from reference TRBV19 and TRBJ1-5, is as follows: DGGITQSPKYLFRKEGQNVTLSCEQNLNHDAMYWYRQDPGQGLRLIYYSQIVNDFQKGDIAEGYSVSREKKESFPLTVTSAQKNPTAFYLCASSADRGSNQPQHFGDGTRLSIL.

The chain employs TRBV25-1 and TRBJ1-1; 8 bases line up with TRBD1. The CDR3 has 14 amino acids. The germline V gene has CDR1 MGHDK and CDR2 SYGVNS. J was trimmed by 5 bases and V by 2 bases; bases with no gene match: 4. The CDR3 DNA is TGTGCCAGCAGTGAACCAGGGGGCCGTACTGAAGCTTTCTTT. This translates into CASSEPGGRTEAFF. Filled out from reference TRBV25-1 and TRBJ1-1, the complete variable domain reads EADIYQTPRYLVIGTGKKITLECSQTMGHDKMYWYQQDPGMELHLIHYSYGVNSTEKGDLSSESTVSRIRTEHFPLTLESARPSHTSQYLCASSEPGGRTEAFFGQGTRLTVV.

The CDR3 region is CASSLSSTGYNEQFF. In nucleotides, the CDR3 is TGCGCCAGCAGCTTGTCTTCGACAGGGTACAATGAGCAGTTCTTC. This chain connects TRBV5-1 to TRBJ2-1; 7 bases match TRBD1. Unmatched junction bases numbered 5, after V lost 1 base and J lost 4 bases. Germline V gene lookup returns CDR1 SGHRS and CDR2 YFSETQ. CDR3 length: 15 amino acids.

The V call is TRBV28, the J call TRBJ1-5, with 10 bases matching TRBD1. The CDR3 sequence is 17 residues long. V was clipped by 9 bases and J by 1 base; unmatched bases: 12. CDR1 is MDHEN, CDR2 SYDVKM, per germline. CDR3 in DNA: TGTGCCAGTCCCCCGGGGACAGGGGCTTTAAGCAATCAGCCCCAGCATTTT. Its protein is CASPPGTGALSNQPQHF.

The chain uses TRBV12-3 or TRBV12-4 and TRBJ1-2; 9 bases line up with TRBD1. The CDR3 spans 13 residues. After removal of 3 bases from V and 7 bases from J, the junction contained 3 bases not matched to a gene. The CDR3 DNA is TGTGCCAGCAGTTTGGGACAGGGCCCTGGCTACACCTTC. Residues: CASSLGQGPGYTF.

The chain joins TRBV6-6 to TRBJ1-2; 10 bases match TRBD1. After removal of 6 bases from V and 3 bases from J, the junction contained 4 bases not matched to a gene. This CDR3 is built from 14 residues. Germline CDR1 reads MNHNY; CDR2 reads SVGAGI (reference sequence). CDR3 protein: CASSPGQGDYGYTF. The CDR3, as DNA: TGTGCCAGCAGCCCCGGACAGGGGGACTATGGCTACACCTTC.

The chain uses TRBV7-9 and TRBJ1-2; D is possibly TRBD1 (6 bases). Germline V gene data show CDR1 as SEHNR and CDR2 as FQNEAQ (reference sequence). The CDR3 is made up of 13 amino acids. The V and J ends lost 3 bases and 7 bases respectively, with 12 bases between them. CDR3 DNA sequence: TGTGCCAGCAGCTTGGACAGTATATTTGGCTACACCTTC. Protein product: CASSLDSIFGYTF.

J is TRBJ2-7 and V is TRBV12-3 or TRBV12-4; D not resolved. CDR3 length equals 11 residues. V shed 3 bases and J shed 3 bases, with 3 bases lying between them. The CDR3 region has the DNA TGTGCCAGCAGTTTCGGCTACGAGCAGTACTTC. Its translation is CASSFGYEQYF.

The chain has TRBV5-1 and TRBJ1-3; no clear D gene. The CDR3 is 14 amino acids. The V gene lost 4 bases and the J gene lost 0 bases, with 8 bases spanning the gap. Germline assignment: CDR1 SGHRS and CDR2 YFSETQ. The CDR3 nucleotides are TGCGCCAGCAGCATACGGAGCTCTGGAAACACCATATATTTT. Amino acid sequence: CASSIRSSGNTIYF. The full variable domain, rest sourced from reference TRBV5-1 and TRBJ1-3, is KAGVTQTPRYLIKTRGQQVTLSCSPISGHRSVSWYQQTPGQGLQFLFEYFSETQRNKGNFPGRFSGRQFSNSRSEMNVSTLELGDSALYLCASSIRSSGNTIYFGEGSWLTVV.

This chain joins TRBV9 and TRBJ2-7; TRBD2 is a possible D gene (5 bases). This CDR3 is 14 amino acids long. CDR1 is SGDLS and CDR2 is YYNGEE in the germline V gene. Trimming cost V 2 bases and J 2 bases, with 11 bases left between them. Written as DNA, the CDR3 is TGTGCCAGCAGCGTCTCGGGGAGTGCCTACGAGCAGTACTTC. Translating gives CASSVSGSAYEQYF.

This chain joins TRBV29-1 and TRBJ1-1; a possible D gene is TRBD1 (6 bases). The CDR3 extends over 14 amino acids. V lost 4 bases to trimming and J lost 0 bases, with 12 bases between them. Germline V gene sequence: CDR1 SQVTM, CDR2 ANQGSEA. The chain's CDR3 is CSVVSTGMNTEAFF. The CDR3 bases are TGCAGCGTTGTTTCGACAGGTATGAACACTGAAGCTTTCTTT.

As concerns this clone: The junction shows a germline mismatch at one end, possibly a read error. The rearrangement joins TRBV7-7 to TRBJ2-2; no firm D call. Germline CDR1 SSHAT, CDR2 FNYEAQ (reference sequence). The CDR3 length is 13 residues. The CDR3, as DNA: TGTGCTAGCAGCTTAAACTACGGGGGGGAGCTGTTTTTT. Amino acids: CASSLNYGGELFF.

The CDR3 region has the DNA TGTGCCAGCAGCCTACAGGGGGACTATGGCTACACCTTC. It is translated as CASSLQGDYGYTF. The genes are TRBV7-3 and TRBJ1-2; 8 bases map to TRBD1. Germline assignment: CDR1 SGHTA and CDR2 FQGTGA. The CDR3 has 13 residues. V shed 5 bases, J shed 3 bases, and the junction held 2 bases outside the gene matches. The full variable domain, its missing parts supplied by reference TRBV7-3 and TRBJ1-2, is GAGVSQTPSNKVTEKGKYVELRCDPISGHTALYWYRQSLGQGPEFLIYFQGTGAADDSGLPNDRFFAVRPEGSVSTLKIQRTERGDSAVYLCASSLQGDYGYTFGSGTRLTVV.

This chain links TRBV14 with TRBJ1-5, with D possibly TRBD1 on 6 matching bases. Germline-derived CDR1 and CDR2 are SGHDN and FVKESK. The CDR3 consists of 13 residues. V shed 4 bases and J shed 2 bases, with 6 bases lying between them. The CDR3 DNA sequence: TGTGCCAGCAGCCGACAGGGCAATCAGCCCCAGCATTTT. Its protein is CASSRQGNQPQHF.

The CDR3 DNA follows: TGTGCCAGCAGCTTGGTACCCAGGGTCCAAGAGACCCAGTACTTC. The encoded protein is CASSLVPRVQETQYF. This chain joins TRBV5-6 and TRBJ2-5, with a possible D match to TRBD1 (5 bases). V shed 0 bases and J shed 1 base, with 10 bases lying between them. This CDR3 is 15 amino acids long. CDR1 is SGHDT and CDR2 is YYEEEE in the germline V gene.

CDR3 in DNA: TGTGCCAGCAGTAGGGCGGGAGGTATCAATGAGCAGTTCTTC. Protein sequence: CASSRAGGINEQFF. The rearrangement links TRBV6-5 to TRBJ2-1, with TRBD2 identical over 8 bases. Per the germline V gene, CDR1 is MNHEY and CDR2 is SVGAGI. CDR3 size: 14 residues. V lost 5 bases to trimming and J lost 6 bases; unmatched junction nucleotides: 6.

The V and J genes are TRBV6-1 and TRBJ2-2; possible D gene TRBD1, 6 bases. Germline lookup yields CDR1 MNHNS and CDR2 SASEGT. The CDR3 has 17 residues. V was pared by 0 bases and J by 1 base, with 12 bases between. The CDR3 region is CASSEASGRGNTGELFF. DNA of the CDR3: TGTGCCAGCAGTGAAGCTTCGGGCAGGGGGAACACCGGGGAGCTGTTTTTT.

The CDR3 bases are TGTGCCAGCAGCCGTTACAGGGACGAGCAGTACTTC. Encoded protein: CASSRYRDEQYF. J is TRBJ2-7 and V is TRBV12-3 or TRBV12-4; possible D gene TRBD1, 6 bases. The CDR3 sequence is 12 residues long. Trimming shortened V by 6 bases and J by 5 bases, and 11 bases separated the two germline ends.

The chain's CDR3 is CASSPQGVNTEAFF. CDR3 nucleotides: TGTGCCAGCAGTCCGCAGGGGGTGAACACTGAAGCTTTCTTT. The rearrangement uses TRBV7-3 and TRBJ1-1, with TRBD1 matching over 7 bases. Germline V lookup: CDR1 SGHTA, CDR2 FQGTGA. V shed 6 bases, J shed 0 bases, and the junction held 4 bases outside the gene matches. CDR3 length equals 14 residues.

V and J are TRBV9 and TRBJ1-5; the match to TRBD1 covers 7 bases. CDR3 length equals 15 residues. Trimming at V came to 3 bases and at J to 4 bases, leaving 7 bases not matched to a gene. CDR1 SGDLS and CDR2 YYNGEE come from the germline V gene. In DNA form, the CDR3 reads TGTGCCAGCAGCGAACAGGGGTGGGATAATCAGCCCCAGCATTTT. Its protein is CASSEQGWDNQPQHF.

V gene TRBV6-2 or TRBV6-3 combines with J gene TRBJ1-2; TRBD1 matches 10 bases. The CDR3 extends over 15 amino acids. CDR1 is MNHEY and CDR2 is SVGEGT in the germline V gene. The J segment lost 3 bases and the V segment lost 2 bases, leaving 3 bases of the junction unmatched. The CDR3 spells CASSYGTGADYGYTF. The CDR3 nucleotides read TGTGCCAGCAGTTACGGGACAGGGGCCGACTATGGCTACACCTTC.

The chain is built from TRBV4-2 and TRBJ1-4; 10 nucleotides agree with TRBD1. The CDR3 spans 15 residues. CDR1 is LGHNA and CDR2 is YNFKEQ in the germline V gene. V lost 4 bases and J lost 7; bases outside the gene matches: 6. The CDR3 sequence: CASSLQDRGSEKLFF. CDR3 in DNA: TGTGCCAGCAGCCTACAGGACAGGGGGAGTGAAAAACTGTTTTTT.